One sample yielded the 21 T cell receptor beta chains listed below, sequenced in a study of T cells expressing NK-cell markers. With the 5' RACE reads reprocessed, TCRdb shows one record per CDR3 protein and no DNA. The table gives fewer than 550,000 distinct CDR3 sequences; the top ten clones make up 1.4% to 1.5% of it. Source material: blood T cells: a sorted CD56 or NKG2C T cell subset, CD4+ or CD8+ T cells, or bulk PBMC T cells (not recorded which). The receptors were sampled from a woman in her forties or fifties in good health.

The chain is built from TRBV18 and TRBJ2-4; TCRdb designates TRBD2, a call that cannot be tested without DNA. The CDR3 loop spans 12 amino acids. The V gene's germline CDR1 is KGHSH and CDR2 LQKENI. The CDR3 spells CASSTGGNIQYF. Based on the CDR3 plus reference TRBV18 and TRBJ2-4, the full variable domain is NAGVMQNPRHLVRRRGQEARLRCSPMKGHSHVYWYRQLPEEGLKFMVYLQKENIIDESGMPKERFSAEFPKEGPSILRIQQVVRGDSAAYFCASSTGGNIQYFGAGTRLSVL.

V and J are TRBV20-1 and TRBJ2-3; TCRdb indicates TRBD2, and absent DNA this call remains unverified. CDR1 and CDR2 from the germline V gene are DFQATT and SNEGSKA (reference sequence). This CDR3 has 15 residues. The CDR3 spells CSAEGLAGLADTQYF.

V gene TRBV7-2 combines with J gene TRBJ2-2; the D gene TCRdb calls, TRBD1, cannot be checked with no DNA. Looked up from germline, CDR1 is SGHTA and CDR2 is FQGNSA. The CDR3 spans 18 residues. The CDR3 sequence: CASSLRASGQGNTGELFF.

The chain couples TRBV5-1 to TRBJ2-7. Germline lookup yields CDR1 SGHRS and CDR2 YFSETQ. CDR3 length: 14 amino acids. The CDR3 reads CASSLGRLSWEQYF.

The chain combines TRBV15 with TRBJ2-3; TCRdb lists TRBD2, though no DNA is available to test this call. Germline V lookup: CDR1 LNHNV, CDR2 YYDKDF (reference sequence). The CDR3 covers 16 residues. CDR3 sequence: CATSRDRAGNTDTQYF.

The rearrangement uses TRBV15 and TRBJ2-6. CDR3 length: 14 residues. Per the germline V gene, CDR1 is LNHNV and CDR2 is YYDKDF (reference sequence). CDR3 protein: CATSRMTGANVLTF.

The J gene is TRBJ2-5, the V gene TRBV29-1; the TCRdb call, TRBD2, lacks DNA for checking. Germline lookup yields CDR1 SQVTM and CDR2 ANQGSEA. The length of the CDR3 is 14 residues. The CDR3 is CSVASTSVRETQYF.

The chain joins TRBV12-3 or TRBV12-4 to TRBJ2-7. The CDR3 has 13 amino acids. The chain's CDR3 is CASRRQARYEQYF.

The V call is TRBV5-1, the J call TRBJ1-1. CDR1 is SGHRS and CDR2 is YFSETQ in the germline V gene. The CDR3 has 14 amino acids. Here the CDR3 reads CASSLVGLGTEAFF.

The gene calls are TRBV29-1 and TRBJ2-6; as DNA is missing, the TRBD1 call by TCRdb cannot be tested. The CDR3 runs to 17 residues. Germline V CDR1 and CDR2: SQVTM, ANQGSEA. The CDR3 is CSVRGQGESSGANVLTF.

The chain links TRBV18 to TRBJ2-1; TCRdb's D call of TRBD2 is untestable without DNA. Germline V gene data show CDR1 as KGHSH and CDR2 as LQKENI. The CDR3 covers 13 residues. CDR3 sequence: CASSPRLLNEQFF. Based on the CDR3 plus reference TRBV18 and TRBJ2-1, the full variable domain is NAGVMQNPRHLVRRRGQEARLRCSPMKGHSHVYWYRQLPEEGLKFMVYLQKENIIDESGMPKERFSAEFPKEGPSILRIQQVVRGDSAAYFCASSPRLLNEQFFGPGTRLTVL.

The chain joins TRBV5-1 to TRBJ2-3; TCRdb's assignment of TRBD2 cannot be checked, as there is no DNA. Looked up from germline, CDR1 is SGHRS and CDR2 is YFSETQ. The CDR3 is 16 residues long. The CDR3 here is CASSLAPLAGTDTQYF.

The V call is TRBV12-3 or TRBV12-4, the J call TRBJ2-4; lacking DNA, the TRBD1 call made by TCRdb goes unchecked. The CDR3 totals 14 residues. CDR3 in amino acids: CASSPQEFKNIQYF.

The V call is TRBV5-1, the J call TRBJ2-7. Looked up from germline, CDR1 is SGHRS and CDR2 is YFSETQ. The CDR3 totals 14 residues. CDR3: CASSLVQGLDEQYF.

The chain joins TRBV11-2 to TRBJ2-7; the D gene TCRdb calls, TRBD1, cannot be checked with no DNA. Germline-derived CDR1 and CDR2 are SGHAT and FQNNGV. The CDR3 totals 17 residues. CDR3: CASSLEAWAGGDYEQYF.

The V gene is TRBV6-2 or TRBV6-3, the J gene TRBJ1-5; TCRdb picks TRBD1, but there is no DNA to check that call. This CDR3 region has 12 residues. CDR1 is MNHEY and CDR2 is SVGEGT in the germline V gene. This CDR3 is CASSYSRGPQHF.

The J gene is TRBJ2-5, the V gene TRBV27; TCRdb reports TRBD2, a call that lacks DNA to check it against. This CDR3 is 13 amino acids long. The germline gives CDR1 MNHEY, CDR2 SMNVEV (reference sequence). The CDR3 loop reads CASSGLAGETQYF.

The V gene is TRBV2, the J gene TRBJ1-2. The germline V gene has CDR1 SNHLY and CDR2 FYNNEI. The CDR3 sequence is 12 residues long. CDR3 residues: CASSELQYGYTF.

The V call is TRBV29-1, the J call TRBJ2-3. The CDR3 length is 14 residues. The germline V gene encodes CDR1 SQVTM and CDR2 ANQGSEA. The chain's CDR3 is CSGRTGWGTDTQYF.

The V gene is TRBV7-6, the J gene TRBJ2-1; the TRBD2 assignment by TCRdb is unverifiable without DNA. Germline values: CDR1 SGHVS, CDR2 FNYEAQ. This CDR3 is built from 17 residues. The CDR3 loop reads CASSLEGTILVGNEQFF.

This chain joins TRBV10-2 and TRBJ2-1; without DNA, the TCRdb call of TRBD2 cannot be checked. The CDR3 loop spans 19 amino acids. From germline, CDR1 is WSHSY and CDR2 SAAADI. The CDR3 spells CASSEAPEGTGGYYNEQFF.